These 16 T cell receptor beta chains were sequenced from one sample in a study of cytomegalovirus exposure and HLA in healthy donors. 60 Vbeta and 13 Jbeta primers were used in PCR. Profiling relied on immunoSEQ multiplex PCR, and the TCRdb table lists in-frame clones only, not all of them. This table holds 95,000 to 150,000 clones, roughly 82% found once. Specimen: PBMCs. Receptors were obtained from a woman between 40 and 50 years old in good health and CMV-seropositive.

The genes are TRBV28 and TRBJ2-3, with a weak D call TRBD2 (5 bases). The germline gives CDR1 MDHEN, CDR2 SYDVKM. V gave up 5 bases and J gave up 2 bases, with 17 bases separating them. CDR3 length: 16 residues. CDR3 bases: TGTGCCAGCAGTCTCCTGGCGAGAGGGCTCACAGATACGCAGTATTTT. The encoded protein is CASSLLARGLTDTQYF.

The chain joins TRBV29-1 to TRBJ2-7, with 9 bases identical to TRBD2. The germline V gene has CDR1 SQVTM and CDR2 ANQGSEA. This CDR3 is 15 amino acids long. Germline trimming cut 1 base from V and 5 bases from J; bases unmatched to any gene: 9. The DNA for the CDR3 is TGCAGCGTTGAAGGCAGGGGTAGCGGGAGCCACGAGCAGTACTTC. Residues: CSVEGRGSGSHEQYF.

The chain combines TRBV18 with TRBJ1-5; D is unclear. Germline loops: CDR1 KGHSH, CDR2 LQKENI. CDR3 length equals 15 residues. Trimming took 2 bases from V and 0 from J, leaving 8 bases between them. CDR3 loop: CASSPGRDSNQPQHF. The CDR3 DNA is TGTGCCAGCTCACCAGGGCGGGATAGCAATCAGCCCCAGCATTTT. The full variable domain, rest sourced from reference TRBV18 and TRBJ1-5, is NAGVMQNPRHLVRRRGQEARLRCSPMKGHSHVYWYRQLPEEGLKFMVYLQKENIIDESGMPKERFSAEFPKEGPSILRIQQVVRGDSAAYFCASSPGRDSNQPQHFGDGTRLSIL.

The rearrangement links TRBV5-1 to TRBJ2-7; possibly TRBD2 for D (6 bases). CDR1 and CDR2 from the germline V gene are SGHRS and YFSETQ. Trimming shortened V by 1 base and J by 2 bases, and 10 bases separated the two germline ends. CDR3 size: 14 residues. The CDR3 nucleotides read TGCGCCAGCAGCTTGTCCGCGGGGACCTACGAGCAGTACTTC. Its translation is CASSLSAGTYEQYF.

This clone was counted once. The V and J genes are TRBV6-1 and TRBJ2-3; 9 positions agree with TRBD2. The CDR3 is made up of 15 amino acids. Trimming at V came to 5 bases and at J to 3 bases, leaving 6 bases not matched to a gene. Germline CDR1 is MNHNS and CDR2 is SASEGT. The CDR3, as DNA: TGTGCCAGCAGTTTAGCGGGAGTTAAGACAGATACGCAGTATTTT. The encoded protein is CASSLAGVKTDTQYF.

This chain links TRBV28 with TRBJ1-1; 7 bases match TRBD1. V lost 6 bases, J lost 8 bases, and 9 bases stayed unmatched. The CDR3 runs 13 residues. The germline V gene has CDR1 MDHEN and CDR2 SYDVKM. CDR3 sequence: CASSQGGREEAFF. The CDR3 region has the DNA TGTGCCAGCAGCCAGGGGGGCAGGGAGGAAGCTTTCTTT.

The chain has TRBV11-2 and TRBJ2-7; TRBD2 agrees at 11 bases. The length of the CDR3 is 14 residues. The germline gives CDR1 SGHAT, CDR2 FQNNGV. The V segment lost 3 bases and the J segment 5 bases; nucleotides outside the gene matches: 3. CDR3 residues: CASSFSGRDHEQYF. The CDR3 bases are TGTGCCAGCAGCTTTAGCGGGAGGGATCACGAGCAGTACTTC.

V is TRBV29-1 and J is TRBJ2-1, with a possible D match to TRBD1 (6 bases). The germline gives CDR1 SQVTM, CDR2 ANQGSEA. The CDR3 is 16 amino acids. Trimming took off 5 bases at V and 6 bases at J, with 23 bases between the two ends. CDR3 region: CSVLSGTKGVINEQFF. The CDR3 coding sequence is TGCAGCGTTCTCTCGGGGACAAAGGGGGTGATCAATGAGCAGTTCTTC.

This CDR3 reads CASSPPLGASYNEQFF. The CDR3 DNA reads TGTGCCAGCAGCCCCCCTCTAGGAGCCTCCTACAATGAGCAGTTCTTC. The chain joins TRBV7-9 to TRBJ2-1; D gene unclear. Germline V CDR1 and CDR2: SEHNR, FQNEAQ (reference sequence). CDR3 length: 16 residues. Trimming removed 5 bases at V and 0 bases at J, with 14 bases between. The complete variable domain, with remaining parts taken from reference TRBV7-9 and TRBJ2-1, reads DTGVSQNPRHKITKRGQNVTFRCDPISEHNRLYWYRQTLGQGPEFLTYFQNEAQLEKSRLLSDRFSAERPKGSFSTLEIQRTEQGDSAMYLCASSPPLGASYNEQFFGPGTRLTVL.

The count of this clone is one. The chain uses TRBV9 and TRBJ2-7, with TRBD2 matching 10 bases. CDR3 length equals 16 residues. Germline V gene lookup returns CDR1 SGDLS and CDR2 YYNGEE. The V and J ends lost 0 bases and 2 bases, in that order; junction bases with no gene match: 5. The CDR3 spells CASSVEALAGTYEQYF. The CDR3 DNA sequence: TGTGCCAGCAGCGTAGAAGCACTAGCGGGGACCTACGAGCAGTACTTC.

In the case of this clone: Other DNA sequences within the sample encode an identical CDR3. J is TRBJ2-3 and V is TRBV5-4; TRBD1 agrees at 11 bases. The CDR3 is made up of 15 amino acids. Germline values: CDR1 SGHNT, CDR2 YYREEE (reference sequence). The ends lost 0 bases at V and 4 bases at J; junction bases unmatched: 1. CDR3 residues: CASSLGGQGADTQYF. CDR3 nucleotide sequence: TGTGCCAGCAGCTTGGGGGGACAGGGGGCAGATACGCAGTATTTT.

This chain connects TRBV7-2 to TRBJ1-1; D is unresolved. V lost 2 bases and J 4 bases, leaving 5 bases between the germline ends. The germline gives CDR1 SGHTA, CDR2 FQGNSA. This CDR3 has 12 amino acids. The CDR3 here is CASSLLGTEAFF. DNA for the CDR3: TGTGCCAGCAGCTTACTCGGCACTGAAGCTTTCTTT.

The chain is built from TRBV7-2 and TRBJ2-5; 8 bases match TRBD2. The CDR3 extends over 18 amino acids. Germline CDR1 and CDR2: SGHTA and FQGNSA. Unmatched junction bases numbered 13, after V lost 1 base and J lost 3 bases. The CDR3 spells CASSLGYWGLEGEETQYF. The CDR3 bases are TGTGCCAGCAGCTTAGGGTATTGGGGACTAGAGGGAGAAGAGACCCAGTACTTC.

The chain recombines TRBV6-1 with TRBJ2-7, with a weak D call TRBD2 (5 bases). Germline CDR1 is MNHNS and CDR2 is SASEGT. With 10 bases removed from V and 2 bases from J, the gap between germline ends came to 15 bases. There are 13 residues in the CDR3. In nucleotides, the CDR3 is TGTGCCACCCATATAGGGAGTGCCTACGAGCAGTACTTC. Its translation: CATHIGSAYEQYF.

This rearrangement joins TRBV4-1 to TRBJ2-5, with 9 bases matching TRBD2. Trimming took 1 base from V and 0 from J; bases not matched to a gene: 3. Germline V lookup: CDR1 MGHRA, CDR2 YSYEKL. The CDR3 sequence is 16 residues long. This CDR3 reads CASSQGSSGDQETQYF. The CDR3 DNA sequence: TGCGCCAGCAGCCAAGGGTCTAGCGGGGACCAAGAGACCCAGTACTTC.

V usage is TRBV2 and J usage is TRBJ2-7, with TRBD2 as a possible D gene (5 bases). The CDR3 length is 12 residues. Deletions cut 5 bases from V and 5 bases from J, with 10 bases between. In germline, CDR1 is SNHLY, CDR2 FYNNEI. This CDR3 reads CASSPRENEQYF. Here the CDR3 DNA reads TGTGCCAGCAGTCCGAGGGAGAACGAGCAGTACTTC.